The 14 T cell receptor beta chains below were found in one sample sequenced in a study of blood T cells in healthy people across ages. Through a sample-barcoded 5' primer and a J-beta primer mix, a second PCR was run for about 6 to 12 cycles. From the 5' RACE reads, TCRdb called clonotypes with MiXCR, one entry per CDR3 protein. Of around 1,000,000 distinct CDR3 sequences listed, more than 30% are singletons. The sequenced material came from blood. All receptors come from a man in his late teens or twenties in good health.

Many counts were recorded for this clonotype. This chain connects TRBV21-1 to TRBJ1-5; no DNA check was done on the table's D call, TRBD1. TRBV21-1 is termed a pseudogene. The CDR3 is made up of 13 amino acids. CDR3 loop: CASYSGTVRPQHF. The CDR3 DNA sequence: TGTGCCAGCTACTCAGGGACGGTGCGGCCCCAGCATTTT.

The genes are TRBV28 and TRBJ1-2; the D gene is possibly TRBD1 (5 bases). This CDR3 is built from 13 residues. The ends were cut back, 3 bases at V and 6 bases at J, with 11 bases in the middle. Germline CDR1 and CDR2: MDHEN and SYDVKM. The CDR3 DNA sequence: TGTGCCAGCAGTTTCGGGGGGACTAATGGCTACACCTTC. Translated, it gives CASSFGGTNGYTF.

The V call is TRBV11-1, the J call TRBJ2-3; a weak D match, TRBD1 (6 bases). Trimming pared 5 bases from V and 2 bases from J, leaving 20 bases between. The CDR3 is made up of 17 amino acids. Germline V CDR1 and CDR2: SGHAT, FQDESV (reference sequence). In DNA, the CDR3 is TGTGCCAGCAGCCTAGTGGACAGTTCTCGACACACAGATACGCAGTATTTT. It codes for CASSLVDSSRHTDTQYF.

The CDR3, as DNA: TGTGCCAGCAGCTTAGCGGGACAGGGTCCTTTGACGGAAAAACTGTTTTTT. This encodes CASSLAGQGPLTEKLFF. The chain links TRBV13 to TRBJ1-4; 9 bases line up with TRBD1. The CDR3 spans 17 residues. The trim removed 1 base at V and 8 bases at J, leaving 11 bases unmatched. From germline, CDR1 is PRHDT and CDR2 FYEKMQ (reference sequence).

Only a few counts were recorded for this clonotype. The chain joins TRBV12-3 or TRBV12-4 to TRBJ1-5, with D hard to call. Trimming removed 5 bases at V and 4 bases at J, with 12 bases between. The CDR3 totals 14 residues. The CDR3 DNA sequence: TGTGCCAGCAGTACCCACACAGTTAATCAGCCCCAGCATTTT. Translated: CASSTHTVNQPQHF.

This clonotype was found a few times. The chain uses TRBV28 and TRBJ1-2; possible D gene TRBD1, 5 bases. The ends were cut back, 6 bases at V and 1 base at J, with 9 bases in the middle. Germline CDR1 is MDHEN and CDR2 is SYDVKM. The CDR3 loop spans 13 amino acids. Written as DNA, the CDR3 is TGTGCCAGCAGAATAGACAGTAACTATGGCTACACCTTC. This gives the protein CASRIDSNYGYTF.

This clonotype occurred a few times. The rearrangement uses TRBV7-3 and TRBJ2-1, with D perhaps TRBD1 or TRBD2 (6 bases each). The germline V gene has CDR1 SGHTA and CDR2 FQGTGA. The V end lost 5 bases, the J end lost 2 bases, and 22 bases lay between the germline ends. The CDR3 is made up of 18 amino acids. The CDR3 region has the DNA TGTGCCAGCAGCGGAATATCTATAGGGGGGAAGGCCTACAATGAGCAGTTCTTC. Its protein product is CASSGISIGGKAYNEQFF.

The J gene is TRBJ2-1, the V gene TRBV21-1; the D call TRBD2 from the table was never checked on the DNA. TRBV21-1 is marked as a pseudogene. The CDR3 sequence is 16 residues long. This CDR3 reads CASSKSVAYSHNEQFF. CDR3 coding DNA: TGTGCCAGCAGCAAGAGCGTAGCGTACTCCCACAATGAGCAGTTCTTC.

Only a few counts were recorded for this clonotype. V and J are TRBV4-1 and TRBJ2-1; D uncertain. The J call may be incorrect, as the DNA end agrees better with TRBJ2-7. Per germline, CDR1 MGHRA and CDR2 YSYEKL. The CDR3 sequence is 15 residues long. CDR3 sequence reads: CASSQDLDSYNEQYF. In nucleotides, the CDR3 is TGCGCCAGCAGCCAAGATCTTGACTCCTACAATGAGCAGTACTTC.

J is TRBJ2-5 and V is TRBV11-2, with D perhaps being TRBD1 or TRBD2 (5 bases each). The CDR3 spans 15 residues. Germline CDR1 SGHAT, CDR2 FQNNGV. The V and J ends lost 4 bases and 11 bases respectively, with 23 bases between them. CDR3 amino acids: CASSSIGGFRDEQYF. The DNA for the CDR3 is TGTGCCAGCAGCTCGATTGGGGGATTTAGAGATGAGCAGTACTTC.

Ten or more counts support this clonotype. The chain combines TRBV27 with TRBJ2-5, with D unclear. V was trimmed by 4 bases and J by 2 bases, leaving 8 bases between them. The germline CDR1 and CDR2 sequences are MNHEY and SMNVEV (reference sequence). This CDR3 has 13 residues. CDR3 residues: CASSWAAQETQYF. CDR3 in DNA: TGTGCCAGCAGTTGGGCTGCTCAAGAGACCCAGTACTTC.

This chain connects TRBV6-5 to TRBJ2-5; D is unresolved. V was pared by 0 bases and J by 5 bases, with 10 bases between. Per the germline V gene, CDR1 is MNHEY and CDR2 is SVGAGI. The CDR3 loop spans 14 amino acids. In DNA, the CDR3 is TGTGCCAGCAGTTACTCGGGCCCCGGGGAGACCCAGTACTTC. This codes for CASSYSGPGETQYF.

This clonotype appeared once. This chain uses TRBV14 with TRBJ2-3, with 8 bases identical to TRBD1. The CDR3 runs to 15 residues. Germline V gives CDR1 SGHDN, CDR2 FVKESK. V was pared by 7 bases and J by 2 bases, with 8 bases of the junction left unmatched. Here the CDR3 reads CASNPGQGDTDTQYF. In nucleotides, the CDR3 is TGTGCCAGCAACCCTGGACAGGGAGACACAGATACGCAGTATTTT. Based on the CDR3 plus reference TRBV14 and TRBJ2-3, the full variable domain is EAGVTQFPSHSVIEKGQTVTLRCDPISGHDNLYWYRRVMGKEIKFLLHFVKESKQDESGMPNNRFLAERTGGTYSTLKVQPAELEDSGVYFCASNPGQGDTDTQYFGPGTRLTVL.

Comment on this clonotype: The junction and the germline gene differ at one end; a read error may be behind it. As DNA, the CDR3 is TGCACCAGCAGCCAAGGCTTCGGGGATCCGAACGTGCAGTACTTC. It encodes CTSSQGFGDPNVQYF. V gene TRBV4-3 combines with J gene TRBJ2-7; possible D gene TRBD2, 5 bases. The germline CDR1 and CDR2 sequences are LGHNA and YSLEER. The CDR3 has 15 amino acids.